The 18 T cell receptor beta chains presented below share a single source sample, sequenced in a study of blood T cell repertoires in COVID-19. TCRdb's copy holds only in-frame clones and misses some; the assay was immunoSEQ multiplex PCR. The table has approximately 90,000 clones, around 86% seen once; the top ten hold approximately 3.6%. The specimen sequenced was peripheral blood. The receptor source for this set is a woman aged 70 to 79 with acute or convalescent COVID-19.

V is TRBV30 and J is TRBJ1-4; 7 bases align to TRBD1. This CDR3 has 14 amino acids. V shed 0 bases and J 6 bases; nucleotides not matched to a gene: 4. The germline V gene has CDR1 GTSNPN and CDR2 SVGIG (reference sequence). The CDR3 nucleotides are TGTGCCTGGAGTGTACGACAGGGTGATGAAAAACTGTTTTTT. Translation: CAWSVRQGDEKLFF.

This chain connects TRBV28 to TRBJ2-2; TRBD2 agrees at 10 bases. This CDR3 has 18 residues. Germline loops: CDR1 MDHEN, CDR2 SYDVKM. Trimming removed 2 bases from V and 2 bases from J; junction bases left unmatched: 8. The CDR3, as DNA: TGTGCCAGCAGTTTAATCCTAGCGGGGGCTACTAACACCGGGGAGCTGTTTTTT. It specifies CASSLILAGATNTGELFF.

This clone was seen once. This rearrangement joins TRBV4-1 to TRBJ1-1; the D gene is possibly TRBD1 (5 bases). CDR3 length: 14 amino acids. V was shortened by 0 bases and J by 6 bases, with 11 bases between the two germline ends. Germline loops: CDR1 MGHRA, CDR2 YSYEKL. Written as DNA, the CDR3 is TGCGCCAGCAGCCAAGATCCGGGGGTTGCTGAAGCTTTCTTT. This gives the protein CASSQDPGVAEAFF.

CDR3 sequence (DNA): TGTGCCAGCTCACTTCTGCGGGAGGGGAATGAGCAGTTCTTC. The encoded protein is CASSLLREGNEQFF. The V and J genes are TRBV18 and TRBJ2-1; 9 bases are a match to TRBD2. CDR1 is KGHSH, CDR2 LQKENI, per germline. V was clipped by 4 bases and J by 7 bases; unmatched bases: 5. CDR3 size: 14 residues. The whole variable domain, remainder taken from reference TRBV18 and TRBJ2-1, is NAGVMQNPRHLVRRRGQEARLRCSPMKGHSHVYWYRQLPEEGLKFMVYLQKENIIDESGMPKERFSAEFPKEGPSILRIQQVVRGDSAAYFCASSLLREGNEQFFGPGTRLTVL.

V is TRBV9 and J is TRBJ2-3; D is possibly TRBD2 (5 bases). Germline values: CDR1 SGDLS, CDR2 YYNGEE. V was pared by 0 bases and J by 1 base, with 15 bases between. CDR3 length: 17 amino acids. CDR3 DNA: TGTGCCAGCAGCGTAGTGTTAGAGGGATTGGGCACAGATACGCAGTATTTT. Amino acids: CASSVVLEGLGTDTQYF. The whole variable domain, remainder taken from reference TRBV9 and TRBJ2-3, is DSGVTQTPKHLITATGQRVTLRCSPRSGDLSVYWYQQSLDQGLQFLIQYYNGEERAKGNILERFSAQQFPDLHSELNLSSLELGDSALYFCASSVVLEGLGTDTQYFGPGTRLTVL.

The chain carries TRBV5-1 and TRBJ2-3, with 12 bases matching TRBD2. This CDR3 region has 16 residues. CDR1 is SGHRS, CDR2 YFSETQ, per germline. J gave up 4 bases and V 4 bases, and 7 bases lay outside the gene matches. Here the CDR3 DNA reads TGCGCCAGCAGCACCCTGACTAGCGGGGGTGCAGATACGCAGTATTTT. Translated: CASSTLTSGGADTQYF.

V usage is TRBV3-1 (or the pseudogene TRBV3-2) and J usage is TRBJ2-5; 10 nucleotides align to TRBD2. This CDR3 has 16 residues. V lost 0 bases and J lost 5; bases outside the gene matches: 6. The germline gives CDR1 LGHDT, CDR2 YNNKEL (reference sequence). CDR3 loop: CASSQDAAGGRETQYF. The DNA of the CDR3 is TGTGCCAGCAGCCAAGACGCAGCGGGGGGGCGTGAGACCCAGTACTTC.

Notes on this clone: Because the CDR3's place on the DNA is in doubt, the DNA is left out and the CDR3 is given as listed by TCRdb. The J gene is TRBJ1-6, the V gene TRBV3-1 (or the pseudogene TRBV3-2); the DNA was not used to check the table's D call, TRBD1. Germline V gene sequence: CDR1 LGHDT, CDR2 YNNKEL (reference sequence). The CDR3 has 15 residues if both end residues are counted. This CDR3 reads CASSLHLQTGTPLHF.

The chain recombines TRBV29-1 with TRBJ2-5, with D tentatively TRBD1 (6 bases). The CDR3 length is 14 residues. CDR1 is SQVTM and CDR2 is ANQGSEA in the germline V gene. The ends were cut back, 4 bases at V and 5 bases at J, with 17 bases in the middle. The CDR3 nucleotides are TGCAGCGTTGTCAAGAGGGCGAGGGGGGAGACCCAGTACTTC. Encoded protein: CSVVKRARGETQYF.

The CDR3 loop is CASLMTTATNTEAFF. DNA for the CDR3: TGTGCCAGCCTCATGACAACAGCCACTAACACTGAAGCTTTCTTT. This chain connects TRBV18 to TRBJ1-1; D is ambiguous. Between the trimmed V and J ends, which lost 8 bases and 2 bases, there was a span of 18 bases. Germline CDR1 and CDR2: KGHSH and LQKENI. This CDR3 has 15 amino acids.

The rearrangement links TRBV6-4 to TRBJ2-1; 14 bases are shared with TRBD2. Germline lookup yields CDR1 MRHNA and CDR2 SNTAGT. This CDR3 is 15 amino acids long. V lost 6 bases and J lost 10; bases outside the gene matches: 8. The CDR3 sequence is CASSSTSGRAGEQFF. For the CDR3, the DNA is TGTGCCAGCAGCTCGACTAGCGGGAGGGCCGGAGAGCAGTTCTTC.

This sequence joins TRBV5-6 and TRBJ2-1, with no clear D. Germline loops: CDR1 SGHDT, CDR2 YYEEEE. Trimming took off 0 bases at V and 11 bases at J, with 9 bases between the two ends. This CDR3 is 12 amino acids long. CDR3 sequence reads: CASSLADSKQFF. CDR3 coding DNA: TGTGCCAGCAGCTTGGCCGACTCCAAGCAGTTCTTC.

V usage is TRBV2 and J usage is TRBJ1-2, with TRBD1 as a possible D gene (6 bases). The CDR3 contains 13 residues. V dropped 4 bases and J dropped 8 bases, with 14 bases sitting between them. Germline CDR1 is SNHLY and CDR2 is FYNNEI. As DNA, the CDR3 is TGTGCCAGCAGTGTTTTGGGGGCACAGGGCTACACCTTC. Amino acid sequence: CASSVLGAQGYTF.

This clone was seen a handful of times. This chain joins TRBV3-1 (or the pseudogene TRBV3-2) and TRBJ1-3; 8 positions agree with TRBD1. The CDR3 runs 14 residues. CDR1 is LGHDT and CDR2 is YNNKEL in the germline V gene (reference sequence). V was pared by 4 bases and J by 6 bases, with 5 bases of the junction left unmatched. The CDR3: CASSLQGGENTIYF. In DNA, the CDR3 is TGTGCCAGCAGCCTACAGGGGGGTGAAAACACCATATATTTT.

The gene calls are TRBV27 and TRBJ2-5; 9 bases are shared with TRBD1. The germline CDR1 and CDR2 sequences are MNHEY and SMNVEV (reference sequence). J lost 5 bases, V lost 5 bases, and 9 bases had no gene match. The CDR3 runs to 15 residues. CDR3 residues: CASSLRTGVKETQYF. The CDR3 DNA reads TGTGCCAGCAGTCTAAGGACAGGGGTGAAGGAGACCCAGTACTTC.

V and J are TRBV30 and TRBJ1-2, with no clear D. This CDR3 spans 13 amino acids. The germline CDR1 and CDR2 sequences are GTSNPN and SVGIG (reference sequence). V lost 0 bases, J lost 1 base, and 6 bases lay in between. CDR3 nucleotides: TGTGCCTGGAGTGTACGGAGTAACTATGGCTACACCTTC. Protein product: CAWSVRSNYGYTF.

The V and J genes are TRBV28 and TRBJ1-5, with 9 nucleotides matching TRBD1. The CDR3 spans 15 residues. J lost 1 base, V lost 5 bases, and 3 bases had no gene match. The germline CDR1 and CDR2 sequences are MDHEN and SYDVKM. The CDR3 sequence is CASSMTGGSNQPQHF. In nucleotides, the CDR3 is TGTGCCAGCAGTATGACAGGGGGAAGCAATCAGCCCCAGCATTTT. Variable domain in full (rest from reference TRBV28 and TRBJ1-5): DVKVTQSSRYLVKRTGEKVFLECVQDMDHENMFWYRQDPGLGLRLIYFSYDVKMKEKGDIPEGYSVSREKKERFSLILESASTNQTSMYLCASSMTGGSNQPQHFGDGTRLSIL.

This clone came up once. The V and J genes are TRBV5-1 and TRBJ2-4; TRBD2 matches at 16 bases. The CDR3 is 17 amino acids. After removal of 4 bases from V and 9 bases from J, the junction contained 10 bases not matched to a gene. Germline V gives CDR1 SGHRS, CDR2 YFSETQ. The CDR3 DNA sequence: TGCGCCAGCAGCCCGGGGGGACTAGCGGGAGGGCCTAGCATTCAGTACTTC. Residues: CASSPGGLAGGPSIQYF.